This T cell receptor (beta chain) was sequenced during a study of Ad26.COV2.S vaccination and SARS-CoV-2 variants. Produced via immunoSEQ multiplex PCR; TCRdb's table is partial and in-frame only. This sample has 300,000 to 350,000 clones, with 85% to 90% found just once. With 1 base removed from V and 1 base from J, the gap between germline ends came to 8 bases. There are 15 residues in the CDR3. The germline V gene encodes CDR1 LGHNA and CDR2 YNFKEQ. About this clone: Its cognate antigen is unknown.

As to treatment: some 20 received Ad26.COV2.S at low or high dose, single or two shots; about 5 received placebo; per-sample allocation not given. Each sample was drawn 63 days after the first injection (of vaccine or placebo). Boston provided a donor who was an adult aged 18-55 years. The study, taken as a whole, reports: In vaccinated individuals, spike-specific CD8+ and CD4+ T cell responses reportedly displayed substantial breadth. Spike-specific TCR breadth was greater in vaccine than placebo recipients.

This chain uses TRBV4-2 with TRBJ2-1, with a possible D match to TRBD1 (6 bases). The sequencing used peripheral blood, collected in a trial of Ad26.COV2.S vaccine versus placebo. The sequence came from a person between 18 and 65 years old who received the Ad26.COV2.S COVID-19 vaccine or a placebo. The CDR3 DNA follows: TGTGCCAGCAGCCAAGGACAGGCGTCCTACAATGAGCAGTTCTTC. It encodes CASSQGQASYNEQFF.